Below, 22 T cell receptor beta chains from the same sample are listed, as sequenced in a study of blood T cell repertoires in COVID-19. TCRdb's copy holds only in-frame clones and misses some; the assay was immunoSEQ multiplex PCR. Of roughly 290,000 clones detected, approximately 90% appear once; the ten largest clones hold about 0.8%. The material sequenced was peripheral blood. These receptors originate from a man younger than 40 with acute or convalescent COVID-19.

The chain recombines TRBV28 with TRBJ2-1; a possible D gene is TRBD2 (6 bases). The V end was cut by 3 bases, the J end by 5 bases, with 11 bases between. The CDR3 consists of 14 residues. Looked up from germline, CDR1 is MDHEN and CDR2 is SYDVKM. CDR3 in amino acids: CASSLIAANNEQFF. DNA of the CDR3: TGTGCCAGCAGTTTGATAGCGGCCAACAATGAGCAGTTCTTC.

The chain recombines TRBV19 with TRBJ2-2, with D uncertain. There are 16 residues in the CDR3. V was shortened by 3 bases and J by 6 bases, with 17 bases between the two germline ends. Germline-derived CDR1 and CDR2 are LNHDA and SQIVND (reference sequence). In DNA form, the CDR3 reads TGTGCCAGTAGTATCTCTGCTAGAAGGCTCCCCGGGGAGCTGTTTTTT. Protein product: CASSISARRLPGELFF.

The chain has TRBV7-3 and TRBJ1-6; D not resolved. The CDR3 totals 14 residues. V was trimmed by 3 bases and J by 8 bases, leaving 11 bases between them. The germline CDR1 and CDR2 sequences are SGHTA and FQGTGA. The CDR3 DNA is TGTGCCAGCAGCTTGTCCCACGCGGATTCACCCCTCCACTTT. Encoded protein: CASSLSHADSPLHF.

The chain uses TRBV5-1 and TRBJ2-7; 8 bases line up with TRBD2. Germline V gives CDR1 SGHRS, CDR2 YFSETQ. The length of the CDR3 is 16 residues. The ends lost 4 bases at V and 2 bases at J; junction bases unmatched: 11. CDR3 DNA sequence: TGCGCCAGCAGCCGGGCGGTGGGGCGGGGGGCCTACGAGCAGTACTTC. Translated: CASSRAVGRGAYEQYF.

Here the CDR3 DNA reads TGTGCCAGCAGTTTATCTGGGACAGGAGTCTACGAGCAGTACTTC. This encodes CASSLSGTGVYEQYF. The chain is built from TRBV27 and TRBJ2-7; the match to TRBD1 covers 8 bases. CDR3 length equals 15 residues. V shed 0 bases and J 3 bases; nucleotides not matched to a gene: 4. Germline V gene sequence: CDR1 MNHEY, CDR2 SMNVEV (reference sequence).

The CDR3 sequence is CASSSPSGTEAFF. The DNA for the CDR3 is TGTGCCAGCAGTTCTCCGTCCGGGACTGAAGCTTTCTTT. This rearrangement joins TRBV28 to TRBJ1-1, with D uncertain. The germline CDR1 and CDR2 sequences are MDHEN and SYDVKM. V was pared by 4 bases and J by 5 bases, with 11 bases between. The length of the CDR3 is 13 residues. The variable domain in full, with the rest retrieved from reference TRBV28 and TRBJ1-1, is DVKVTQSSRYLVKRTGEKVFLECVQDMDHENMFWYRQDPGLGLRLIYFSYDVKMKEKGDIPEGYSVSREKKERFSLILESASTNQTSMYLCASSSPSGTEAFFGQGTRLTVV.

This clone has a handful of counts. V gene TRBV24-1 combines with J gene TRBJ2-3; a weak D match, TRBD2 (6 bases). Germline V lookup: CDR1 KGHDR, CDR2 SFDVKD. The CDR3 has 15 amino acids. V was trimmed by 3 bases and J by 4 bases, leaving 13 bases between them. In nucleotides, the CDR3 is TGTGCCACCAGTGATCCCCGGGAGTCAGCAGATACGCAGTATTTT. Amino acids: CATSDPRESADTQYF.

The rearrangement uses TRBV29-1 and TRBJ2-3; a weak D match, TRBD1 (6 bases). The CDR3 is made up of 13 amino acids. Germline loops: CDR1 SQVTM, CDR2 ANQGSEA. V dropped 7 bases and J dropped 6 bases, with 17 bases sitting between them. The CDR3: CSERKSGADTQYF. CDR3 in DNA: TGCAGCGAACGCAAGTCAGGGGCGGATACGCAGTATTTT.

The CDR3 DNA is TGTGCCAGCAGTGAAGACGGGTGGGGGGATCAGCCCCAGCATTTT. Translating gives CASSEDGWGDQPQHF. The chain employs TRBV6-1 and TRBJ1-5; perhaps TRBD1 as D (5 bases). This CDR3 comprises 15 residues. CDR1 is MNHNS and CDR2 is SASEGT in the germline V gene. Trimming stripped 1 base from V and 5 bases from J, with 12 bases between.

The rearrangement joins TRBV27 to TRBJ1-5; D is undetermined. This CDR3 comprises 12 residues. Germline V gene lookup returns CDR1 MNHEY and CDR2 SMNVEV (reference sequence). Between the trimmed V and J ends, which lost 4 bases and 6 bases, there was a span of 7 bases. CDR3 nucleotides: TGTGCCAGCAGTTCCACAAGTCAGCCCCAGCATTTT. Translating gives CASSSTSQPQHF.

The V and J genes are TRBV21-1 and TRBJ2-5; the D segment call TRBD2 is taken from the table without a DNA check. TRBV21-1 is a documented pseudogene. The CDR3 covers 18 residues. The CDR3 nucleotides read TGTGCCAGCAGCACATTAATAGCGGGAGGGCCATGGAGGGAGACCCAGTACTTC. Encoded protein: CASSTLIAGGPWRETQYF.

The V call is TRBV4-1, the J call TRBJ2-2; D uncertain. Germline-derived CDR1 and CDR2 are MGHRA and YSYEKL. The ends were cut back, 2 bases at V and 2 bases at J, with 15 bases in the middle. There are 17 residues in the CDR3. DNA for the CDR3: TGCGCCAGCAGCCAAATATCGACTGCCCTTAACACCGGGGAGCTGTTTTTT. Amino acid sequence: CASSQISTALNTGELFF.

CDR3 region: CASSPGQGATSRSHTQYF. The DNA for the CDR3 is TGTGCCAGCAGTCCGGGACAGGGGGCTACTAGCCGATCCCATACGCAGTATTTT. The genes are TRBV5-4 and TRBJ2-3; 12 bases match TRBD1. The germline V gene has CDR1 SGHNT and CDR2 YYREEE (reference sequence). The V segment lost 5 bases and the J segment 7 bases; nucleotides outside the gene matches: 17. This CDR3 has 18 amino acids.

This chain uses TRBV27 with TRBJ1-2, with D possibly being TRBD1 (5 bases). The CDR3 runs to 12 residues. Trimming removed 5 bases from V and 10 bases from J, with 14 bases in between. The V gene's germline CDR1 is MNHEY and CDR2 SMNVEV (reference sequence). Written as DNA, the CDR3 is TGTGCCAGCAGTCCATCTGTAGGGGCCTACACCTTC. Amino acid sequence: CASSPSVGAYTF.

CDR3 DNA: TGTGCCAGCAGCTGGACAGCAAACTATGGCTACACCTTC. It yields the protein CASSWTANYGYTF. The V gene is TRBV6-5, the J gene TRBJ1-2, with D possibly TRBD1 on 6 matching bases. V was clipped by 6 bases and J by 2 bases, with 10 bases between them. CDR1 is MNHEY, CDR2 SVGAGI, per germline. The CDR3 loop spans 13 amino acids.

This chain connects TRBV28 to TRBJ2-2, with TRBD1 identical over 8 bases. The CDR3 is 16 residues long. Germline values: CDR1 MDHEN, CDR2 SYDVKM. J gave up 4 bases and V 6 bases, and 10 bases lay outside the gene matches. The CDR3 sequence is CASSLIRGTGTGELFF. In DNA, the CDR3 is TGTGCCAGCAGCCTCATAAGAGGGACAGGCACCGGGGAGCTGTTTTTT.

The rearrangement uses TRBV19 and TRBJ2-1; D is unresolved. This CDR3 spans 11 amino acids. V lost 9 bases, J lost 9 bases, and 12 bases lay in between. Germline V gives CDR1 LNHDA, CDR2 SQIVND (reference sequence). CDR3 DNA sequence: TGTGCCAGCGCCGTCTACGGTGAGCAGTTCTTC. Amino acid sequence: CASAVYGEQFF.

V gene TRBV3-1 (or the pseudogene TRBV3-2) combines with J gene TRBJ2-7; TRBD2 aligns across 9 bases. V lost 1 base, J lost 9 bases, and 10 bases stayed unmatched. Germline V gene data show CDR1 as LGHDT and CDR2 as YNNKEL (reference sequence). The CDR3 covers 15 residues. The CDR3, as DNA: TGTGCCAGCAGCCAAGCCCCGGGGAGCGGGAGGTGGCAGTACTTC. This gives the protein CASSQAPGSGRWQYF.

The rearrangement links TRBV2 to TRBJ2-4, with D perhaps TRBD1 (5 bases). The CDR3 extends over 15 amino acids. The V end lost 5 bases, the J end lost 2 bases, and 13 bases lay between the germline ends. CDR1 is SNHLY, CDR2 FYNNEI, per germline. The CDR3 spells CASSIVKGTKNIQYF. DNA for the CDR3: TGTGCCAGCAGTATAGTCAAGGGGACCAAAAACATTCAGTACTTC.

The rearrangement joins TRBV30 to TRBJ1-5; D is perhaps TRBD1 (5 bases). The V end was cut by 4 bases, the J end by 7 bases, with 20 bases between. This CDR3 region has 15 residues. Germline lookup yields CDR1 GTSNPN and CDR2 SVGIG (reference sequence). CDR3 residues: CAWTSGGSGRQPQHF. CDR3 DNA sequence: TGTGCCTGGACCTCGGGGGGATCCGGAAGACAGCCCCAGCATTTT.

As DNA, the CDR3 is TGTGCCAGCACGGGAATAGCGGGTACGCAGTATTTT. Its translation is CASTGIAGTQYF. This chain connects TRBV7-3 to TRBJ2-3; 7 nucleotides agree with TRBD2. Per the germline V gene, CDR1 is SGHTA and CDR2 is FQGTGA. CDR3 length: 12 amino acids. The trim removed 7 bases at V and 8 bases at J, leaving 6 bases unmatched.

The J gene is TRBJ1-4, the V gene TRBV6-1; 8 nucleotides align to TRBD1. Germline values: CDR1 MNHNS, CDR2 SASEGT. Trimming took 0 bases from V and 8 from J; bases not matched to a gene: 8. CDR3 length: 16 amino acids. The CDR3 reads CASSEALGQGGEKLFF. The CDR3 nucleotides are TGTGCCAGCAGTGAAGCGCTTGGACAGGGAGGGGAAAAACTGTTTTTT.